Listed here are 15 T cell receptor beta chains from one sample, sequenced in a study of blood T cell repertoires in COVID-19. This table comes from immunoSEQ multiplex PCR, and its TCRdb copy is limited to in-frame clones, with some not included. The repertoire has around 200,000 clones, about 90% of them found once; the top ten carry approximately 1.1%. The sequenced sample consisted of PBMCs or T cells enriched from blood (not recorded which). The receptors were gathered from a man younger than 40 who had recovered from COVID-19.

V is TRBV15 and J is TRBJ2-1; a weak D match, TRBD2 (5 bases). The germline V gene has CDR1 LNHNV and CDR2 YYDKDF (reference sequence). The CDR3 totals 12 residues. V gave up 5 bases and J gave up 3 bases, with 5 bases separating them. CDR3 nucleotide sequence: TGTGCCACCAGCGGACTCTACAATGAGCAGTTCTTC. Its protein is CATSGLYNEQFF. Variable domain in full (rest from reference TRBV15 and TRBJ2-1): DAMVIQNPRYQVTQFGKPVTLSCSQTLNHNVMYWYQQKSSQAPKLLFHYYDKDFNNEADTPDNFQSRRPNTSFCFLDIRSPGLGDTAMYLCATSGLYNEQFFGPGTRLTVL.

CDR3 protein: CASSQFPAGMNNEQFF. The DNA for the CDR3 is TGCGCCAGCAGCCAATTTCCAGCGGGGATGAACAATGAGCAGTTCTTC. This chain links TRBV4-1 with TRBJ2-1, with 7 bases matching TRBD2. CDR3 size: 16 residues. CDR1 and CDR2 from the germline V gene are MGHRA and YSYEKL. The trim removed 2 bases at V and 5 bases at J, leaving 9 bases unmatched.

This sequence joins TRBV19 and TRBJ2-7; 10 nucleotides agree with TRBD1. This CDR3 comprises 14 residues. V was pared by 3 bases and J by 3 bases, with 2 bases of the junction left unmatched. CDR1 and CDR2 from the germline V gene are LNHDA and SQIVND (reference sequence). The DNA for the CDR3 is TGTGCCAGTAGTATGACAGGGGGCAACTACGAGCAGTACTTC. It yields the protein CASSMTGGNYEQYF.

This chain joins TRBV6-6 and TRBJ2-3, with 15 bases matching TRBD2. The trim removed 5 bases at V and 0 bases at J, leaving 6 bases unmatched. Germline V gene data show CDR1 as MNHNY and CDR2 as SVGAGI (reference sequence). The CDR3 has 18 amino acids. Here the CDR3 DNA reads TGTGCCAGCAGTCGGGGACTAGCGGGAGGCTGGAGCACAGATACGCAGTATTTT. Translating it yields CASSRGLAGGWSTDTQYF.

The chain is built from TRBV24-1 and TRBJ2-7; 9 positions agree with TRBD1. V trimming: 4 bases; J trimming: 5 bases; junction bases outside the gene matches: 8. The CDR3 contains 15 residues. Germline CDR1 and CDR2: KGHDR and SFDVKD. Here the CDR3 reads CATSDGTGNSHEQYF. The CDR3, as DNA: TGTGCCACCAGTGACGGGACAGGGAATTCCCACGAGCAGTACTTC.

The V gene is TRBV5-4, the J gene TRBJ2-1; TRBD2 is a possible D gene (6 bases). The CDR3 is 16 residues long. V lost 1 base to trimming and J lost 5 bases, with 16 bases between them. The germline CDR1 and CDR2 sequences are SGHNT and YYREEE (reference sequence). CDR3 in amino acids: CASSLLALGEDNEQFF. CDR3 bases: TGTGCCAGCAGCTTGTTGGCGCTCGGGGAGGACAATGAGCAGTTCTTC.

The rearrangement joins TRBV9 to TRBJ2-5; no clear D. Germline assignment: CDR1 SGDLS and CDR2 YYNGEE. The CDR3 runs 15 residues. V lost 1 base and J lost 3, with 13 bases in between. The CDR3: CASSVSSYPEETQYF. CDR3 sequence (DNA): TGTGCCAGCAGCGTATCTAGTTATCCCGAAGAGACCCAGTACTTC.

V is TRBV27 and J is TRBJ2-7; 8 bases fit TRBD1. V shed 3 bases and J 0 bases; nucleotides not matched to a gene: 7. The CDR3 length is 16 residues. Germline loops: CDR1 MNHEY, CDR2 SMNVEV (reference sequence). The CDR3, as DNA: TGTGCCAGCAGTTTCAGTCAGGGGGCCTTCTCCTACGAGCAGTACTTC. Translated, it gives CASSFSQGAFSYEQYF.

The chain links TRBV7-7 to TRBJ2-1; TRBD1 might be the D (6 bases). Germline V lookup: CDR1 SSHAT, CDR2 FNYEAQ (reference sequence). V was pared by 5 bases and J by 10 bases, with 15 bases between. The CDR3 runs to 13 residues. The chain's CDR3 is CASSPDSLDEQFF. In DNA, the CDR3 is TGTGCCAGCAGCCCGGACAGTCTCGACGAGCAGTTCTTC.

This clone occurred once. The chain joins TRBV7-2 to TRBJ2-5; TRBD1 might be the D (6 bases). Trimming removed 5 bases at V and 1 base at J, with 17 bases between. Germline assignment: CDR1 SGHTA and CDR2 FQGNSA. The CDR3 length is 16 residues. The CDR3 spells CASSLVGAGSQETQYF. DNA of the CDR3: TGTGCCAGCAGCCTAGTGGGGGCAGGGTCCCAAGAGACCCAGTACTTC.

The chain uses TRBV28 and TRBJ1-1; D is perhaps TRBD1 (6 bases). The CDR3 has 15 residues. Germline CDR1 MDHEN, CDR2 SYDVKM. V was shortened by 5 bases and J by 4 bases, with 17 bases between the two germline ends. In nucleotides, the CDR3 is TGTGCCAGCAGTCCACCGTCAGGGGAGGGCACTGAAGCTTTCTTT. This sequence encodes CASSPPSGEGTEAFF.

This chain uses TRBV5-1 with TRBJ2-4; tentatively, D is TRBD1 (6 bases). Deletions cut 1 base from V and 10 bases from J, with 18 bases between. Germline assignment: CDR1 SGHRS and CDR2 YFSETQ. This CDR3 spans 15 amino acids. CDR3 in amino acids: CASSLIPEQGSIQYF. CDR3 in DNA: TGCGCCAGCAGCTTGATCCCGGAACAGGGATCTATTCAGTACTTC.

The chain has TRBV11-2 and TRBJ2-2; TRBD1 is a possible D gene (6 bases). The CDR3 contains 16 residues. The V gene lost 6 bases and the J gene lost 0 bases, with 14 bases spanning the gap. Germline values: CDR1 SGHAT, CDR2 FQNNGV. DNA of the CDR3: TGTGCCAGCAGTTCGTACAGGGTTCCGAACACCGGGGAGCTGTTTTTT. Encoded protein: CASSSYRVPNTGELFF.

This chain connects TRBV5-6 to TRBJ1-4, with no clear D. CDR1 and CDR2 from the germline V gene are SGHDT and YYEEEE. The V gene lost 0 bases and the J gene lost 6 bases, with 3 bases spanning the gap. This CDR3 is built from 12 residues. The CDR3 loop reads CASSLGDEKLFF. CDR3 sequence (DNA): TGTGCCAGCAGCTTGGGCGATGAAAAACTGTTTTTT. Combining the CDR3 with reference TRBV5-6 and TRBJ1-4 gives the whole variable domain DAGVTQSPTHLIKTRGQQVTLRCSPKSGHDTVSWYQQALGQGPQFIFQYYEEEERQRGNFPDRFSGHQFPNYSSELNVNALLLGDSALYLCASSLGDEKLFFGSGTQLSVL.

The rearrangement uses TRBV13 and TRBJ2-7, with 10 bases matching TRBD2. V lost 0 bases, J lost 4 bases, and 6 bases stayed unmatched. In germline, CDR1 is PRHDT, CDR2 FYEKMQ (reference sequence). This CDR3 spans 16 amino acids. CDR3 loop: CASSLGRASGGYEQYF. For the CDR3, the DNA is TGTGCCAGCAGCTTAGGCAGGGCTAGCGGGGGATACGAGCAGTACTTC.